These T cell receptor gamma chains were read from a single sample in a study of Vδ1+ human thymocytes. TCRdb repeated clone calling on the multiplex PCR reads with CATT. Here the sample spans about 36,000 gamma-chain clones, around 20% being singletons. Sequenced input: Vdelta1+ gamma-delta thymocytes from the thymus. These receptors all stem from a girl in the first two years of life who had congenital heart surgery. Each CDR3 is given with its conserved first and last residue. Rows may omit the clone size; those that give it use once, few, many or a size class.

v_gene	j_gene	abundance	CDR3aa	CDR3nt
TRGV2	TRGJP2	few	CATWDGPSDWIKTF	TGTGCCACCTGGGACGGACCTAGTGATTGGATCAAGACGTTT
TRGV9	TRGJ1/TRGJ2	.	CALWDLLYYKKLF	TGTGCCTTGTGGGATCTCCTTTATTATAAGAAACTCTTT
TRGV9	TRGJ1/TRGJ2	few	CALWEGNYKKLF	TGCGCCTTGTGGGAGGGTAATTATAAGAAACTCTTT
TRGV2	TRGJ1/TRGJ2	.	CATWEAGYKKLF	TGTGCCACCTGGGAAGCAGGATATAAGAAACTCTTT
TRGV2	TRGJ1/TRGJ2	few	CATWDGPTKKLF	TGTGCCACCTGGGACGGGCCTACTAAGAAACTCTTT
TRGV9	TRGJ1/TRGJ2	few	CALWEVHKDLF	TGTGCCTTGTGGGAGGTGCACAAGGATCTCTTT
TRGV4	TRGJ1/TRGJ2	few	CATWDGQMKLF	TGTGCCACCTGGGATGGGCAGATGAAACTCTTT
TRGV3	TRGJ1/TRGJ2	few	CATWDRRKGKLF	TGTGCCACCTGGGACAGGCGGAAGGGGAAACTCTTT
TRGV9	TRGJ1/TRGJ2	few	CALWSFKKLF	TGTGCCTTGTGGTCGTTTAAGAAACTCTTT
TRGV3	TRGJP1	few	CATWDRRNGWFKIF	TGTGCCACCTGGGACAGGCGGAACGGTTGGTTCAAGATATTT
TRGV4	TRGJ1/TRGJ2	few	CATWDSQALNYYKKLF	TGTGCCACCTGGGACAGTCAAGCGCTGAATTATTATAAGAAACTCTTT
TRGV8	TRGJP2	few	CATWDEGGSDWIKTF	TGTGCCACCTGGGATGAAGGAGGTAGTGATTGGATCAAGACGTTT
TRGV8	TRGJ1/TRGJ2	few	CATWDDEHYKKLF	TGTGCCACCTGGGATGATGAGCATTATAAGAAACTCTTT
TRGV9	TRGJ1/TRGJ2	few	CALWEVGESKKLF	TGTGCCTTGTGGGAGGTGGGCGAGAGTAAGAAACTCTTT
TRGV2	TRGJP2	.	CATWDGPGYSSDWIKTF	TGTGCCACCTGGGACGGGCCGGGGTATAGTAGTGATTGGATCAAGACGTTT
TRGV9	TRGJP2	few	CALWEVHSQFGSDWIKTF	TGTGCCTTGTGGGAGGTGCATTCGCAATTTGGTAGTGATTGGATCAAGACGTTT
TRGV3	TRGJ1/TRGJ2	.	CATWDRHPLKKLF	TGTGCCACCTGGGACAGGCACCCTTTAAAGAAACTCTTT
TRGV9	TRGJ1/TRGJ2	.	CALWEAYSNYYKKLF	TGTGCCTTGTGGGAGGCATATTCGAATTATTATAAGAAACTCTTT
TRGV4	TRGJ1/TRGJ2	few	CAAWAPRDYKKLF	TGTGCCGCCTGGGCACCTCGAGATTATAAGAAACTCTTT
TRGV5	TRGJP2	few	CATWDSPYSSDWIKTF	TGTGCCACCTGGGACAGCCCCTATAGTAGTGATTGGATCAAGACGTTT
TRGV5	TRGJ1/TRGJ2	few	CATWGKKLF	TGTGCCACCTGGGGAAAGAAACTCTTT
TRGV2	TRGJ1/TRGJ2	many	CATWDGRFYKKLF	TGTGCCACCTGGGACGGGCGTTTTTATAAGAAACTCTTT
TRGV9	TRGJP2	.	CALWEFSDWIKTF	TGTGCCTTGTGGGAGTTCAGTGATTGGATCAAGACGTTT
TRGV3	TRGJ1/TRGJ2	.	CATWDRRGFYKKLF	TGTGCCACCTGGGACAGGCGGGGATTTTATAAGAAACTCTTT
TRGV5	TRGJ1/TRGJ2	.	CATWDSPPNYYKKLF	TGTGCCACCTGGGACAGCCCCCCGAATTATTATAAGAAACTCTTT
TRGV9	TRGJ1/TRGJ2	.	CALWEVLQYYKKLF	TGTGCCTTGTGGGAGGTGCTTCAATATTATAAGAAACTCTTT
TRGV3	TRGJ1/TRGJ2	.	CATWDRYLYYKKLF	TGTGCCACCTGGGACCGCTACCTTTATTATAAGAAACTCTTT
TRGV2	TRGJ1/TRGJ2	.	CATWDVSYYKKLF	TGTGCCACATGGGACGTCTCTTATTATAAGAAACTCTTT
TRGV4	TRGJ1/TRGJ2	few	CATWDGPNYYKKLF	TGTGCCACCTGGGATGGGCCTAATTATTATAAGAAACTCTTT
TRGV5	TRGJ1/TRGJ2	.	CATWDSFYKKLF	TGTGCCACCTGGGACAGCTTTTATAAGAAACTCTTT
TRGV2	TRGJ1/TRGJ2	few	CATWDPSYYKKLF	TGTGCCACCTGGGACCCATCTTATTATAAGAAACTCTTT
TRGV3	TRGJ1/TRGJ2	.	CATWDRRIRKKLF	TGTGCCACCTGGGACAGGCGGATACGTAAGAAACTCTTT
TRGV4	TRGJ1/TRGJ2	few	CATWGLNYYKKLF	TGTGCCACCTGGGGACTTAATTATTATAAGAAACTCTTT
TRGV3	TRGJ1/TRGJ2	.	CATWMGAPYYKKLF	TGTGCCACTTGGATGGGGGCTCCTTATTATAAGAAACTCTTT
TRGV8	TRGJP1	.	CATWDTNTTGWFKIF	TGTGCCACCTGGGATACCAATACCACTGGTTGGTTCAAGATATTT
TRGV9	TRGJ1/TRGJ2	medium-sized	CALWEPNYYKKLF	TGTGCCTTGTGGGAGCCGAATTATTATAAGAAACTCTTT
TRGV2	TRGJ1/TRGJ2	.	CATWDVNYKKLF	TGTGCCACCTGGGACGTAAATTATAAGAAACTCTTT
TRGV9	TRGJ1/TRGJ2	.	CALWEANHSKKLF	TGTGCCTTGTGGGAGGCGAATCATTCTAAGAAACTCTTT
TRGV4	TRGJP2	.	CATWALDRVNWIKTF	TGTGCCACCTGGGCTCTTGATCGGGTTAATTGGATCAAGACGTTT
TRGV2	TRGJ1/TRGJ2	once	CATWDGPSEPKLF	TGTGCCACCTGGGACGGACCTTCAGAACCAAAACTCTTT
TRGV8	TRGJ1/TRGJ2	once	CATWPENYPPYYKKLF	TGTGCCACCTGGCCGGAAAATTATCCCCCATATTATAAGAAACTCTTT
TRGV3	TRGJ1/TRGJ2	few	CATWDRINKKLF	TGTGCCACCTGGGACAGGATTAATAAGAAACTCTTT
TRGV2	TRGJ1/TRGJ2	few	CAAWDPINKEKLF	TGTGCCGCCTGGGACCCGATAAATAAGGAGAAACTCTTT
TRGV4	TRGJ1/TRGJ2	few	CATWDGEANYKKLF	TGTGCCACCTGGGATGGAGAAGCAAATTATAAGAAACTCTTT